This is a list of T cell receptor beta chains from one sample in a study of blood T cell repertoires in COVID-19. Sequenced by immunoSEQ multiplex PCR; TCRdb stores in-frame clones only, minus some. Among nearly 250,000 clones listed, approximately 90% were seen once. Sequencing used PBMCs or T cells enriched from blood (not recorded which). The receptors here all came from a man aged 50-60 years who had been exposed to COVID-19. CDR3s include the opening cysteine and the closing phenylalanine or tryptophan. The D gene is left open where the match is weak. Size tells how often a clone was seen (once, few, many) or the class of an expanded clone, and some rows leave it out.

D gene	clone size	V gene	J gene	CDR3 DNA	CDR3 protein
-	-	TRBV13	TRBJ1-2	TGTGCCAGCAGCTCATCTCGTCCGGGGCGGGGAGGCTACACCTTC	CASSSSRPGRGGYTF
-	-	TRBV30	TRBJ2-3	TGTGCCTGGACGTCGGGGGATACGCAGTATTTT	CAWTSGDTQYF
TRBD1	-	TRBV29-1	TRBJ2-3	TGCAGCGTTGAAAAAGGACAGGCCAGGGGGGATACGCAGTATTTT	CSVEKGQARGDTQYF
-	once	TRBV18	TRBJ2-1	TGTGCCAGCTCACAGACTGAGTCCTACAATGAGCAGTTCTTC	CASSQTESYNEQFF
-	-	TRBV19	TRBJ2-3	TGTGCCAGTACCCAGCGCGAGGGCACAGATACGCAGTATTTT	CASTQREGTDTQYF
TRBD1	-	TRBV10-3	TRBJ1-1	TGTGCCATCAGTGGTGGGACAGATAAACGATGGGGTGAAGCTTTCTTT	CAISGGTDKRWGEAFF
-	-	TRBV7-7	TRBJ2-5	TGTGCTAGCAGCTTAGCTACTACACAAGAGACCCAGTACTTC	CASSLATTQETQYF
-	-	TRBV29-1	TRBJ1-1	TGCAGCGTTGAAGTAGGGAGAGGGTTTCGGGTGAACACTGAAGCTTTCTTT	CSVEVGRGFRVNTEAFF
TRBD1	-	TRBV2	TRBJ1-5	TGTGCCAGCAGTCCAGGGACAGGGAATCAGCCCCAGCATTTT	CASSPGTGNQPQHF
-	-	TRBV19	TRBJ2-3	TGTGCCAGCCGAGCTCGAGGTGGGGGCGGGACAGATACGCAGTATTTT	CASRARGGGGTDTQYF
TRBD1	few	TRBV30	TRBJ2-2	TGTGCCTGGGGGACAGGGTTTAACACCGGGGAGCTGTTTTTT	CAWGTGFNTGELFF
-	-	TRBV7-3	TRBJ2-2	TGTGCCAGCAGGTTAAACCCCCCTGGAATAGGGGGCGGGGAGCTGTTTTTT	CASRLNPPGIGGGELFF
-	once	TRBV4-1	TRBJ1-6	TGCGCCAGCAGCCAGGGGGGGGCACGGAATTCACCCCTCCACTTT	CASSQGGARNSPLHF
-	-	TRBV19	TRBJ2-2	TGTGCCAGTAGTAAACCGGGACTCGTTACCGGGGAGCTGTTTTTT	CASSKPGLVTGELFF